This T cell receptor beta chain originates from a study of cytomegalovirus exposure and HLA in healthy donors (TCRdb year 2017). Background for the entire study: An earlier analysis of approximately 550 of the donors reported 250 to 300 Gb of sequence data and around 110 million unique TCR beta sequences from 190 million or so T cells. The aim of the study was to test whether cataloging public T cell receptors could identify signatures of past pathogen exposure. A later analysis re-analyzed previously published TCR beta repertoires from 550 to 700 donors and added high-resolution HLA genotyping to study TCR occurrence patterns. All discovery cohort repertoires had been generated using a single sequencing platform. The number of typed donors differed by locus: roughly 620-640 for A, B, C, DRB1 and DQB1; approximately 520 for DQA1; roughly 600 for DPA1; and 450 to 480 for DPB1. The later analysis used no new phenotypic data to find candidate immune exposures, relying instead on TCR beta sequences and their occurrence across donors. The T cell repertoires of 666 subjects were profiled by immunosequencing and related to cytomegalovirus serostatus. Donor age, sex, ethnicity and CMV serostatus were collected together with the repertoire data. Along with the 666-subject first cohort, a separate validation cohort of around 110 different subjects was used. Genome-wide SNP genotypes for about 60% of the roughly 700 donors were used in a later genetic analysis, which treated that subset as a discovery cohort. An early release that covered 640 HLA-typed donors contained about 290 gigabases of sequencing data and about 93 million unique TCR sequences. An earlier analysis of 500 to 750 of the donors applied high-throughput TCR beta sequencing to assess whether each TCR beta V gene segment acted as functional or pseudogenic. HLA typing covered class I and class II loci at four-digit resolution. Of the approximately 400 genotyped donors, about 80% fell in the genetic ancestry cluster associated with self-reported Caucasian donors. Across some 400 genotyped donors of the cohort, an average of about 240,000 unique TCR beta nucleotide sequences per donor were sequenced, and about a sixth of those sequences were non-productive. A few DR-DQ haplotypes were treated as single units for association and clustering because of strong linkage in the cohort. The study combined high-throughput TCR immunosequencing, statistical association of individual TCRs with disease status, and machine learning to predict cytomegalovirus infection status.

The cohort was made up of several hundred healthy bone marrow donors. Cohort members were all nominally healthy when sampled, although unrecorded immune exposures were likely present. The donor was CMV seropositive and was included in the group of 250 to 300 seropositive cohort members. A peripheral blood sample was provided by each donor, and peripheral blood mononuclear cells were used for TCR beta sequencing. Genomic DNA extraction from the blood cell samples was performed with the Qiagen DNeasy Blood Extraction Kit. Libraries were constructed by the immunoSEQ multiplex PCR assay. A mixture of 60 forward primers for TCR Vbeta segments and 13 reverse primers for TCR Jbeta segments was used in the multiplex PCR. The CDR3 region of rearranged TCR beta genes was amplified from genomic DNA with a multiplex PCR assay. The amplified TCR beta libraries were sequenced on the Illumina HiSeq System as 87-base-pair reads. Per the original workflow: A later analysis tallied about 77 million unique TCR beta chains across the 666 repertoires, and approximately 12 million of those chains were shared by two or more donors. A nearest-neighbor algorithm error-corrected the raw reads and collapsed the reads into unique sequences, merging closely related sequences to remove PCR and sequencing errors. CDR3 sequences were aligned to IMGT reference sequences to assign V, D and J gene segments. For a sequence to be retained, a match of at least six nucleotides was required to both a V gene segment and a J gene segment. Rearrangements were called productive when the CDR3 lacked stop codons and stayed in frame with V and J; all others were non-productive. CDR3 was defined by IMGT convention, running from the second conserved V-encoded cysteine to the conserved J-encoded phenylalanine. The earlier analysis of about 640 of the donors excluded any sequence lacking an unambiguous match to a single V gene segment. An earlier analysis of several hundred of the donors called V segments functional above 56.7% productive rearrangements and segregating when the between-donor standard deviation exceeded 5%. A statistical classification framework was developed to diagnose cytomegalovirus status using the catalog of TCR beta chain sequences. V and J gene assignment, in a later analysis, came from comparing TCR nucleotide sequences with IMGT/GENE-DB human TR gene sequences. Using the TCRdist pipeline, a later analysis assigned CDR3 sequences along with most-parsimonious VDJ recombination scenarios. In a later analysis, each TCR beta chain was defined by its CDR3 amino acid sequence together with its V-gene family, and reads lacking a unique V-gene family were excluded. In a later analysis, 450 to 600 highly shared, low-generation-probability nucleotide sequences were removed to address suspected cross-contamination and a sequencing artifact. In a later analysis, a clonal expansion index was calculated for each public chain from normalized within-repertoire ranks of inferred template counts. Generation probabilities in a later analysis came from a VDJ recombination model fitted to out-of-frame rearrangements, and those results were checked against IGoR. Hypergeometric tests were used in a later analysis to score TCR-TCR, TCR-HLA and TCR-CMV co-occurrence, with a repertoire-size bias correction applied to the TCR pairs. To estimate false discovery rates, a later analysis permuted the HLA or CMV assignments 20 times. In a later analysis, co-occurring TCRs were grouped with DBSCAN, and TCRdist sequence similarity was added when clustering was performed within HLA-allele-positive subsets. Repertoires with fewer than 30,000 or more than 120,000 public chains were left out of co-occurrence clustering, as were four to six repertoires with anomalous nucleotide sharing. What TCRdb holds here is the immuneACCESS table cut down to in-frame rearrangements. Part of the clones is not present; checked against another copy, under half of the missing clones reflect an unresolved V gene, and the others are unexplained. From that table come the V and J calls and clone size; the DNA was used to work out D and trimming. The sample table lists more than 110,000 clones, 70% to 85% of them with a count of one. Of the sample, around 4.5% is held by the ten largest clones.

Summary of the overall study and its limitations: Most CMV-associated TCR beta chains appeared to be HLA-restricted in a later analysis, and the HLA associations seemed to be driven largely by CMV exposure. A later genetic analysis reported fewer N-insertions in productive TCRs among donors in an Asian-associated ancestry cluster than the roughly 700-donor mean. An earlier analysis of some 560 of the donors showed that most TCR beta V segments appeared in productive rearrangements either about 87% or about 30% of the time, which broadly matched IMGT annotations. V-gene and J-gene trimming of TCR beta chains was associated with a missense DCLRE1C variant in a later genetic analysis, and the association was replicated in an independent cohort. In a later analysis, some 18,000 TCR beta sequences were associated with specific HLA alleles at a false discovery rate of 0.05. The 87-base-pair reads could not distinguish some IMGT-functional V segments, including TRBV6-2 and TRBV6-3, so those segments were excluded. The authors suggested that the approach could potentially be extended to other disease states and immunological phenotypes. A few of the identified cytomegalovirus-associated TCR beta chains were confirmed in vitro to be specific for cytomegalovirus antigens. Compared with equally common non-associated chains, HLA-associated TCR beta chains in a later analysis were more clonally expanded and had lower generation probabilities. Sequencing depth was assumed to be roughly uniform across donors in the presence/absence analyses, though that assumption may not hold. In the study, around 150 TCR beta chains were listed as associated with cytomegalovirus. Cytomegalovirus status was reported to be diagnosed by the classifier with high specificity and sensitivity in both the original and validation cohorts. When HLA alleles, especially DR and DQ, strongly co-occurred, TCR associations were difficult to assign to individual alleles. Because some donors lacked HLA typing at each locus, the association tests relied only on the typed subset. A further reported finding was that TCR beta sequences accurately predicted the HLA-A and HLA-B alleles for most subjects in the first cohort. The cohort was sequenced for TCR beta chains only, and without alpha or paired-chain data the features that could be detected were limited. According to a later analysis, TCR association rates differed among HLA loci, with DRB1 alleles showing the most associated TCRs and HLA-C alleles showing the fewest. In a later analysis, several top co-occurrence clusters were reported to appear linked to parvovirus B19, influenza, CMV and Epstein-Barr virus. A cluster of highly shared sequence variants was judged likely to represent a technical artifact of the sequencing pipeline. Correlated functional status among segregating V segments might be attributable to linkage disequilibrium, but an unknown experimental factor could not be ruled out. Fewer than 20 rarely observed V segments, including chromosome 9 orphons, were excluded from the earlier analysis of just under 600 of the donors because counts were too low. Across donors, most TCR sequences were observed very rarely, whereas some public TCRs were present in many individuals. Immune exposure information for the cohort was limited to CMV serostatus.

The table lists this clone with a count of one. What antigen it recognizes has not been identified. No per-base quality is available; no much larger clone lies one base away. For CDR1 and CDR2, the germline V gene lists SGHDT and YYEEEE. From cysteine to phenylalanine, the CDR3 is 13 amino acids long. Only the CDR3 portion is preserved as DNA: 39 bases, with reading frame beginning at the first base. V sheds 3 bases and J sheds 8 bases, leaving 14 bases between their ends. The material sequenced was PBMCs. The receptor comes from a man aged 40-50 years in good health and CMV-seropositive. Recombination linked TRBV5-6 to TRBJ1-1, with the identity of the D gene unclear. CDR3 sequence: CASSSTVSSEAFF. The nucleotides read TGTGCCAGCAGCTCCACCGTTAGCAGCGAAGCTTTCTTT.